This entry concerns a single TCR beta chain. What it binds is not known. The CDR3 sequence is 13 residues long. The V gene end was trimmed by 6 bases and the J gene end by 4 bases; junction bases not matched to a gene: 3. The data originate from a study of Ad26.COV2.S vaccination and SARS-CoV-2 variants. The wider study: In the study, Ad26.COV2.S was injected intramuscularly once, or twice 56 days apart.

Treatment specified: around 19 received Ad26.COV2.S at low or high dose, single or two shots; several received placebo; per-sample allocation not given. Sampling happened 63 days after the first vaccine or placebo injection. The sample came from a Boston adult aged 18-55 years. The repertoire was sequenced with immunoSEQ multiplex PCR; TCRdb's copy has only in-frame clones and lacks some. The sample lists 380,000 or so clones; around 88% were seen once. General study findings and limits: Those who received vaccine or placebo ended up with similar non-spike TCR breadth.

This receptor was taken from a person between 18 and 59 years old who received the Ad26.COV2.S COVID-19 vaccine or a placebo. This rearrangement joins TRBV12-3 or TRBV12-4 to TRBJ2-3; TRBD1 aligns across 8 bases. Source: peripheral blood, taken in a trial of Ad26.COV2.S vaccine versus placebo. The CDR3 loop reads CASSRGQADTQYF. The CDR3 coding sequence is TGTGCCAGCAGCCGGGGACAGGCAGATACGCAGTATTTT.